This TCR beta chain was observed in a study of blood T cells in healthy people across ages. Samples had at least 6 million PBMCs isolated from them. It was with a sample-barcoded 5' primer and a J-beta primer mix that a second PCR of roughly 7 to 11 cycles was run. MiXCR, run by TCRdb on the 5' RACE reads, gives a single entry per CDR3 protein. The sample holds around 1.7 million distinct CDR3 sequences, roughly 30% seen once. The ends were cut back, 6 bases at V and 4 bases at J, with 12 bases in the middle. The CDR3 extends over 13 amino acids. CDR1 is MDHEN, CDR2 SYDVKM, per germline. This clonotype was seen only a few times.

Sequencing was carried out using blood. The source is a woman in her twenties or thirties in good health. This chain connects TRBV28 to TRBJ1-2; a possible D gene is TRBD1 (6 bases). CDR3 region: CASRTGIGYGYTF. DNA of the CDR3: TGTGCCAGCAGGACAGGTATAGGCTATGGCTACACCTTC.